The T cell receptor (beta chain) under discussion was sequenced for a study of T cells in Graves' hyperthyroidism and ophthalmopathy. Study conclusions and caveats: Ophthalmopathy stood apart from stable hyperthyroidism in a 13 V-J model.

With regard to this clonotype: Its target is unknown. A read error is possible here, since a much larger clone lies one base away.

CDR3 size: 15 residues. Germline values: CDR1 MNHEY, CDR2 SVGAGI. On the basis of clinical symptoms, serum thyroxine and TRAb, thyroid ultrasound and orbital computed tomography, diagnoses were made. Using RNA transcripts as the source, TCR beta CDR3 regions were amplified. First-round RT-PCR of the TCR CDR3 relied on the HTBI primer set. MiXCR, run by TCRdb on the multiplex PCR reads, gives a single entry per CDR3 protein. The sample shows 300,000 to 450,000 distinct CDR3 sequences, about a sixth of them seen only once. Material: blood. The origin of this receptor is a woman under 30 with Graves' hyperthyroidism that later progressed to Graves' ophthalmopathy. The J gene is TRBJ2-7, the V gene TRBV6-5; TRBD1 matches at 8 bases. The CDR3 sequence: CACSSRGRGSYEQYF. For the CDR3, the DNA is TGTGCCTGCAGTTCCAGGGGGCGCGGATCCTACGAGCAGTACTTC.